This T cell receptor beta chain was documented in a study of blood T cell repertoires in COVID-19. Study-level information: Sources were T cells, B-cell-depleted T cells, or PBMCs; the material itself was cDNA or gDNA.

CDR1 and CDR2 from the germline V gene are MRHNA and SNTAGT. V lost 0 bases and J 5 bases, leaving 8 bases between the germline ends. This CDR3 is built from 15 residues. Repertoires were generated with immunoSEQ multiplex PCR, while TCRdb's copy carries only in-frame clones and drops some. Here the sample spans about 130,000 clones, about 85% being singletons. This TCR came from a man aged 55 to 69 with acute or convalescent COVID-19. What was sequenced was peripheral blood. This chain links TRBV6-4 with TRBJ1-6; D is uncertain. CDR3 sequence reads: CASSDSPGNNSPLHF. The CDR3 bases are TGTGCCAGCAGTGACTCCCCGGGGAATAATTCACCCCTCCACTTT.